The sequence of this T cell receptor (beta chain) was determined in a study of T cells in tumors after PD-1 blockade. Study details: Prior checkpoint blockade, systemic immunosuppressant use, or anti-cancer therapy within 4 weeks excluded patients. Treatment was either pembrolizumab 200 mg every 3 weeks or cemiplimab 350 mg every 2 weeks. Mean per blood sample: some 120,000 templates (about 24,000-257,772), around 35,000 unique clonotypes.

The method was immunoSEQ multiplex PCR; TCRdb's version includes in-frame clones alone and lacks a portion of them. The sample includes about 59,000 clones, 80% seen only once; the top ten take over 10%. This clone was counted a single time. Tumor or blood genomic DNA was sequenced, with inputs of roughly 550 ng to 6,500 ng. Germline V gene sequence: CDR1 KGHSH, CDR2 LQKENI. The CDR3 is 12 residues long. V dropped 6 bases and J dropped 8 bases, with 12 bases sitting between them. This chain uses TRBV18 with TRBJ2-3; D call uncertain. The receptor was derived from a human donor with basal cell carcinoma. The sequences come from PBMCs, collected before anti-PD-1 treatment. The CDR3 region is CASSPAVGTQYF. CDR3 nucleotide sequence: TGTGCCAGCTCGCCGGCGGTGGGTACGCAGTATTTT.